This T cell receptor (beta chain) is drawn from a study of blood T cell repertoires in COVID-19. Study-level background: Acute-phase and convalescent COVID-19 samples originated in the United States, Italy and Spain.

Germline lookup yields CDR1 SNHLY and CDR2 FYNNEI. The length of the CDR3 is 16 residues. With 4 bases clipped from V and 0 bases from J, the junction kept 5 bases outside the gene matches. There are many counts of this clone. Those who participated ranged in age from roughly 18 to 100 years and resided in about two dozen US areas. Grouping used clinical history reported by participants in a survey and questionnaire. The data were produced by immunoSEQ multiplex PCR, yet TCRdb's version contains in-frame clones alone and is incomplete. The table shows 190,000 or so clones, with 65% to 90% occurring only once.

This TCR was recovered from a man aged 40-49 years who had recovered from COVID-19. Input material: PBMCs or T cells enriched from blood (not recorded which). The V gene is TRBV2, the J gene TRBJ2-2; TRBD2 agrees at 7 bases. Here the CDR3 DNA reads TGTGCCAGCAGTGTTCGGGGGGTACCGAACACCGGGGAGCTGTTTTTT. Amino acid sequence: CASSVRGVPNTGELFF.